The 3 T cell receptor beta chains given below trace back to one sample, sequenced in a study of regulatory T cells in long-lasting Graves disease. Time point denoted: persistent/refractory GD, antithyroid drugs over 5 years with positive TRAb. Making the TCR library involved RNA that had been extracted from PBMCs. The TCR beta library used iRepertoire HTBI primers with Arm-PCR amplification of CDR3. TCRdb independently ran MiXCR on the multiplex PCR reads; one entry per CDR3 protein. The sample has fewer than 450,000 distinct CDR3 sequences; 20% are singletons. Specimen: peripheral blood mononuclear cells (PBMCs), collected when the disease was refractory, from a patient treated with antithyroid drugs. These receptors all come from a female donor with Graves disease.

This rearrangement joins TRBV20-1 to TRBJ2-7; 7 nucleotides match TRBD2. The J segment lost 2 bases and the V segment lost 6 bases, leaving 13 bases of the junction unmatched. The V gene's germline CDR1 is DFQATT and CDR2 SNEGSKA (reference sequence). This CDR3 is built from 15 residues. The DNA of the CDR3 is TGCAGTGCCTCGGGTGTGCGGGGGAACACCTACGAGCAGTACTTC. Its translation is CSASGVRGNTYEQYF.

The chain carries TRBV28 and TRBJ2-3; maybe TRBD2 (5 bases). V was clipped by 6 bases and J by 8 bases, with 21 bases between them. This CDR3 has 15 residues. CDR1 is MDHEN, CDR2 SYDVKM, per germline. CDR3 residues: CASSPPGIRSVTQYF. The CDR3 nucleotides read TGTGCCAGCAGCCCCCCCGGGATCCGGTCGGTTACGCAGTATTTT. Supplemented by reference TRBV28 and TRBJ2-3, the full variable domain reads DVKVTQSSRYLVKRTGEKVFLECVQDMDHENMFWYRQDPGLGLRLIYFSYDVKMKEKGDIPEGYSVSREKKERFSLILESASTNQTSMYLCASSPPGIRSVTQYFGPGTRLTVL.

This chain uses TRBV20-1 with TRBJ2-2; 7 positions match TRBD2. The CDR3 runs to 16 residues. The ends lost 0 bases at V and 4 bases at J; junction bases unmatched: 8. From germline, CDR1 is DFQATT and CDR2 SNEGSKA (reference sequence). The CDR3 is CSAREGPLAATGELFF. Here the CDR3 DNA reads TGCAGTGCTAGAGAGGGGCCTCTAGCGGCCACCGGGGAGCTGTTTTTT.